This T cell receptor beta chain was found in a study of T cell changes during pregnancy in multiple sclerosis. The assay was immunoSEQ multiplex PCR, and TCRdb's table has in-frame clones only and misses some. The profile shows just under 45,000 clones, over 85% of them singletons. The CDR3 spans 14 residues. From germline, CDR1 is MDHEN and CDR2 SYDVKM. The V end was cut by 9 bases, the J end by 2 bases, with 13 bases between. This chain joins TRBV28 and TRBJ1-4; a weak D match, TRBD1 (5 bases). The sample in question was CD4+ T cells from peripheral blood mononuclear cells, obtained in the first trimester of pregnancy. This TCR derives from a female donor with multiple sclerosis, enrolled in a pregnancy study. Written as DNA, the CDR3 is TGTGCCAGTCGAGTGGGGGGGACTAATGAAAAACTGTTTTTT. The encoded protein is CASRVGGTNEKLFF.